These T cell receptor beta chains were read from a single sample in a study of beta chain features in type 1 diabetes. Using immunoSEQ multiplex PCR, the repertoire was profiled, and TCRdb retains in-frame clones only, with some absent. The table has 150,000 to 200,000 clones, almost 65% seen once. The source material was naive CD4+ T cells from blood. These receptors were taken from a man aged 25-45 years with type 1 diabetes. Each CDR3 is given with its conserved first and last residue. Each record gives: J gene, clone size, V gene, D gene, CDR3 DNA, CDR3 protein. The D gene is left open where the match is weak. Size tells how often a clone was seen (once, few, many) or the class of an expanded clone, and some rows leave it out.

J gene: TRBJ1-1; clone size: .; V gene: TRBV30; D gene: .; CDR3 DNA: TGTGCCTGGAGGTTGGGCAGTATGAACACTGAAGCTTTCTTT; CDR3 protein: CAWRLGSMNTEAFF
J gene: TRBJ1-2; clone size: .; V gene: TRBV9; D gene: .; CDR3 DNA: TGTGCCAGCAGCGTAGCAGGGGATGACTATGGCTACACCTTC; CDR3 protein: CASSVAGDDYGYTF
J gene: TRBJ2-3; clone size: .; V gene: TRBV6-6; D gene: .; CDR3 DNA: TGTGCCAGCTTCAATTCGAATGGGGATACGCAGTATTTT; CDR3 protein: CASFNSNGDTQYF
J gene: TRBJ1-1; clone size: .; V gene: TRBV5-4; D gene: .; CDR3 DNA: TGTGCCAGCAGCTTGGCCGATAGAATGAACACTGAAGCTTTCTTT; CDR3 protein: CASSLADRMNTEAFF
J gene: TRBJ1-6; clone size: .; V gene: TRBV29-1; D gene: .; CDR3 DNA: TGCAGCGTTGATGGCACACCTAGCTCCTATAATTCACCCCTCCACTTT; CDR3 protein: CSVDGTPSSYNSPLHF
J gene: TRBJ1-2; clone size: few; V gene: TRBV21-1; D gene: .; CDR3 DNA: TGTGCCAGCAGCAATCCACCAAGAGTCGCTAACTATGGCTACACCTTC; CDR3 protein: CASSNPPRVANYGYTF
J gene: TRBJ2-1; clone size: few; V gene: TRBV30; D gene: .; CDR3 DNA: TGTGCCTGGAGTCTTTCCCCGGGACTTTACTACAATGAGCAGTTCTTC; CDR3 protein: CAWSLSPGLYYNEQFF
J gene: TRBJ2-7; clone size: .; V gene: TRBV18; D gene: TRBD1; CDR3 DNA: TGTGCCAGCTCGCCGGGACAGGGGGCTCGTGAGCAGTACTTC; CDR3 protein: CASSPGQGAREQYF
J gene: TRBJ2-7; clone size: .; V gene: TRBV7-6; D gene: .; CDR3 DNA: TGTGCCAGCAGCTTAGCGCCGGCGGGCCAGCAGCACGAGCAGTACTTC; CDR3 protein: CASSLAPAGQQHEQYF
J gene: TRBJ2-3; clone size: .; V gene: TRBV29-1; D gene: .; CDR3 DNA: TGCAGCGTTAAGGATGATGTAGCATACACAGATACGCAGTATTTT; CDR3 protein: CSVKDDVAYTDTQYF
J gene: TRBJ2-4; clone size: once; V gene: TRBV18; D gene: TRBD1; CDR3 DNA: TGTGCCAGCTCACTCGGGGGAGACAGGGGAAACATTCAGTACTTC; CDR3 protein: CASSLGGDRGNIQYF
J gene: TRBJ1-2; clone size: once; V gene: TRBV9; D gene: .; CDR3 DNA: TGTGCCAGCGCTAAAGCTGGACATGGCTACACCTTC; CDR3 protein: CASAKAGHGYTF
J gene: TRBJ2-7; clone size: few; V gene: TRBV30; D gene: TRBD1; CDR3 DNA: TGTGCCTGGAGCGCTCCGGGACAGGGCAGGAACGAGCAGTACTTC; CDR3 protein: CAWSAPGQGRNEQYF
J gene: TRBJ2-3; clone size: few; V gene: TRBV5-6; D gene: .; CDR3 DNA: TGTGCCAGCGGAGATACGCAGTATTTT; CDR3 protein: CASGDTQYF
J gene: TRBJ1-2; clone size: few; V gene: TRBV29-1; D gene: TRBD1; CDR3 DNA: TGCAGCGTAAGCCTCCCAACAGGGGGACTTGCTGGCTACACCTTC; CDR3 protein: CSVSLPTGGLAGYTF
J gene: TRBJ2-6; clone size: .; V gene: TRBV21-1; D gene: .; CDR3 DNA: TGTGCCAGCAGCAAAGGACCCACCGGGGCCAACGTCCTGACTTTC; CDR3 protein: CASSKGPTGANVLTF
J gene: TRBJ2-1; clone size: .; V gene: TRBV9; D gene: .; CDR3 DNA: TGTGCCAGCAGCGTAGATGTGGCCAATGAGCAGTTCTTC; CDR3 protein: CASSVDVANEQFF
J gene: TRBJ1-1; clone size: .; V gene: TRBV23-1; D gene: .; CDR3 DNA: TGCGCCAGCAGTCAAACAACTATGAACACTGAAGCTTTCTTT; CDR3 protein: CASSQTTMNTEAFF
J gene: TRBJ1-2; clone size: .; V gene: TRBV30; D gene: .; CDR3 DNA: TGTGCCTGGAGTGAGACCGATAACTATGGCTACACCTTC; CDR3 protein: CAWSETDNYGYTF
J gene: TRBJ2-5; clone size: once; V gene: TRBV18; D gene: TRBD1; CDR3 DNA: TGTGCCAGCTCACCACCGGGACAGCAAGAGACCCAGTACTTC; CDR3 protein: CASSPPGQQETQYF
J gene: TRBJ2-3; clone size: few; V gene: TRBV7-9; D gene: .; CDR3 DNA: TGTGCCAGCAGCTACCGGGACCCAGAGGCAGATACGCAGTATTTT; CDR3 protein: CASSYRDPEADTQYF
J gene: TRBJ2-3; clone size: .; V gene: TRBV13; D gene: .; CDR3 DNA: TGTGCCAGCAGCTTCAGGGATACGCAGTATTTT; CDR3 protein: CASSFRDTQYF
J gene: TRBJ1-1; clone size: .; V gene: TRBV30; D gene: .; CDR3 DNA: TGTGCCTGGAGTTATAGACGGCTGAACACTGAAGCTTTCTTT; CDR3 protein: CAWSYRRLNTEAFF
J gene: TRBJ1-2; clone size: .; V gene: TRBV29-1; D gene: .; CDR3 DNA: TGCAGCGTTGCTGGGAGAGCGGCTAACTATGGCTACACCTTC; CDR3 protein: CSVAGRAANYGYTF